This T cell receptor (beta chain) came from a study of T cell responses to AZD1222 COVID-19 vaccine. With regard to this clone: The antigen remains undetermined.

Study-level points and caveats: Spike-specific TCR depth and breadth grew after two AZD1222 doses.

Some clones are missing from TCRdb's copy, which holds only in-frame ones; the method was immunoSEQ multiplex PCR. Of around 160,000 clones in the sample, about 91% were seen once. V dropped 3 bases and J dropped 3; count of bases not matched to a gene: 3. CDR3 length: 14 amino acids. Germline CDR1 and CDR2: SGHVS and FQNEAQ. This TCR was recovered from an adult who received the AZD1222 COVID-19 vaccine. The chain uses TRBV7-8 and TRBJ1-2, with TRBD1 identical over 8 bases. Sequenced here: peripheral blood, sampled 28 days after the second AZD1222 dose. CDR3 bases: TGTGCCAGCAGCTTCGGACAGGGAGACTATGGCTACACCTTC. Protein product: CASSFGQGDYGYTF.